The 5 T cell receptor beta chains below were found in one sample sequenced in a study of cytomegalovirus exposure and HLA in healthy donors. In the PCR, 60 Vbeta and 13 Jbeta primers were used. Measured with immunoSEQ multiplex PCR; TCRdb has only the in-frame clones, and not every one. The table counts more than 130,000 clones; roughly 2.6% lies in the top ten. The sample was PBMCs. The source is a man aged 35 to 55 in good health and CMV-seronegative.

This chain links TRBV9 with TRBJ2-3; TRBD2 aligns across 10 bases. Looked up from germline, CDR1 is SGDLS and CDR2 is YYNGEE. The CDR3 is 21 residues long. The V and J ends lost 0 bases and 0 bases, in that order; junction bases with no gene match: 16. The CDR3 sequence: CASSVVSVRIAGGTSTDTQYF. DNA for the CDR3: TGTGCCAGCAGCGTAGTTTCCGTTAGGATAGCGGGGGGCACTAGCACAGATACGCAGTATTTT.

This chain joins TRBV10-3 and TRBJ2-7, with 9 positions matching TRBD1. CDR1 is ENHRY, CDR2 SYGVKD, per germline. The V gene end was trimmed by 4 bases and the J gene end by 2 bases; junction bases not matched to a gene: 6. The CDR3 loop spans 15 amino acids. As DNA, the CDR3 is TGTGCCATCAGTGCCGGGACAGGGTCTACCTACGAGCAGTACTTC. This encodes CAISAGTGSTYEQYF.

This rearrangement joins TRBV7-9 to TRBJ2-3; 9 nucleotides agree with TRBD2. The V and J ends lost 0 bases and 4 bases, in that order; junction bases with no gene match: 5. The germline CDR1 and CDR2 sequences are SEHNR and FQNEAQ (reference sequence). This CDR3 spans 16 amino acids. The CDR3 loop reads CASSLAAGGVSDTQYF. In DNA form, the CDR3 reads TGTGCCAGCAGCTTAGCGGCGGGGGGGGTATCAGATACGCAGTATTTT.

The chain joins TRBV29-1 to TRBJ2-7, with 8 bases lining up with TRBD2. Germline V gene data show CDR1 as SQVTM and CDR2 as ANQGSEA. The CDR3 has 14 residues. V lost 0 bases to trimming and J lost 2 bases; unmatched junction nucleotides: 3. CDR3 sequence reads: CSVEDRGGAYEQYF. The DNA for the CDR3 is TGCAGCGTTGAAGATCGGGGGGGCGCCTACGAGCAGTACTTC.

The chain combines TRBV6-1 with TRBJ2-1; 14 nucleotides match TRBD2. The trim removed 6 bases at V and 8 bases at J, leaving 6 bases unmatched. The CDR3 totals 15 residues. Per the germline V gene, CDR1 is MNHNS and CDR2 is SASEGT. The CDR3 loop is CASRETSGGAHEQFF. The CDR3, as DNA: TGTGCCAGCAGGGAGACTAGCGGGGGGGCGCATGAGCAGTTCTTC.